Below are 20 T cell receptor beta chains sequenced from a single sample in a study of CXCR3-negative and CXCR3-positive naive CD8 T cells. It was by 5' RACE with UMI labels that the TRB cDNA libraries were prepared. After re-calling the 5' RACE reads, TCRdb lists one entry per CDR3 protein, DNA absent. The sample includes roughly 6,000 distinct CDR3 sequences. Sequenced: naive CXCR3- CD8+ T cells from blood. The sample's subset: CD45RO-CCR7+CD27+CD95- naive CD8+ T cells lacking CXCR3 (TNR3-). The receptors stem from a human donor in good health. Some clones in this sample may be carry-over from other donors' samples.

The V gene is TRBV20-1, the J gene TRBJ2-1; TCRdb lists TRBD2, though no DNA is available to test this call. The CDR3 is 16 amino acids. Germline V gene lookup returns CDR1 DFQATT and CDR2 SNEGSKA (reference sequence). CDR3 loop: CSASGLEGVTYNEQFF.

The chain recombines TRBV9 with TRBJ2-7. The germline CDR1 and CDR2 sequences are SGDLS and YYNGEE. The CDR3 spans 15 residues. Here the CDR3 reads CASSATSGRSFEQYF.

The CDR3 loop is CASSLYSGSAYNEQFF. This chain connects TRBV7-3 to TRBJ2-1. The CDR3 has 16 amino acids. Germline V lookup: CDR1 SGHTA, CDR2 FQGTGA.

This clonotype is labeled medium-sized based on frequency. The chain joins TRBV29-1 to TRBJ2-7. Per germline, CDR1 SQVTM and CDR2 ANQGSEA. There are 12 residues in the CDR3. CDR3 region: CSVESDSYEQYF.

In terms of frequency, this clonotype is large. The rearrangement uses TRBV28 and TRBJ2-2; TCRdb designates TRBD1, a call that cannot be tested without DNA. This CDR3 has 17 residues. Looked up from germline, CDR1 is MDHEN and CDR2 is SYDVKM. This CDR3 is CASSTMNPGANTGELFF.

This clonotype is called medium-sized based on its frequency. The chain recombines TRBV29-1 with TRBJ2-1. Germline V lookup: CDR1 SQVTM, CDR2 ANQGSEA. The CDR3 contains 13 residues. This CDR3 reads CSVEDSMYNEQFF.

In terms of frequency, this clonotype is medium-sized. The chain has TRBV6-5 and TRBJ2-7; absent DNA, TCRdb's TRBD1 call cannot be checked. Looked up from germline, CDR1 is MNHEY and CDR2 is SVGAGI. The CDR3 runs to 16 residues. The CDR3 loop is CASSRGTGLRAYEQYF.

CDR3 amino acids: CSAQRGDRESLWSYEQYF. This chain links TRBV20-1 with TRBJ2-7; absent DNA, TCRdb's TRBD1 call cannot be checked. The CDR3 extends over 18 amino acids. The V gene's germline CDR1 is DFQATT and CDR2 SNEGSKA (reference sequence).

This rearrangement joins TRBV21-1 to TRBJ2-1; TCRdb designates TRBD2, a call that cannot be tested without DNA. TRBV21-1 represents a pseudogene. The CDR3 is 18 residues long. CDR3 loop: CASSDRTSGGAVRNEQFF.

Judged by frequency, this clonotype is medium-sized. This chain connects TRBV6-2 or TRBV6-3 to TRBJ2-7. From germline, CDR1 is MNHEY and CDR2 SVGEGT. This CDR3 contains 17 residues. Here the CDR3 reads CASSYSKNGRSSYEQYF.

This chain links TRBV29-1 with TRBJ2-1. CDR3 length: 11 residues. Looked up from germline, CDR1 is SQVTM and CDR2 is ANQGSEA. CDR3 protein: CSPFLDNEQFF.

This clonotype is medium-sized by frequency. V usage is TRBV29-1 and J usage is TRBJ2-1; without DNA, the TCRdb call of TRBD2 cannot be checked. Germline CDR1 and CDR2: SQVTM and ANQGSEA. CDR3 length: 14 residues. CDR3 residues: CSVMASGAYNEQFF.

V usage is TRBV7-9 and J usage is TRBJ1-1; TCRdb picks TRBD1, but there is no DNA to check that call. The germline gives CDR1 SEHNR, CDR2 FQNEAQ (reference sequence). The CDR3 runs 13 residues. CDR3 residues: CASSPPGSYEAFF.

V usage is TRBV6-5 and J usage is TRBJ2-5; TCRdb designates TRBD2, a call that cannot be tested without DNA. This CDR3 is 15 amino acids long. The germline gives CDR1 MNHEY, CDR2 SVGAGI. The CDR3 region is CASSYSGSRGETQYF.

By frequency, this clonotype registers medium-sized (0.01 to 0.1%). The chain links TRBV12-5 to TRBJ2-7; no DNA is available, so the TRBD2 call from TCRdb remains unchecked. Germline V gene lookup returns CDR1 LGHNT and CDR2 FRNRAP. This CDR3 has 16 residues. The CDR3 is CASGLSTSGGSYEQYF.

This chain connects TRBV5-6 to TRBJ2-1; lacking DNA, the TRBD2 call made by TCRdb goes unchecked. The CDR3 is 17 amino acids. CDR1 and CDR2 (germline): SGHDT, YYEEEE. The CDR3 loop is CASSLFTSASSYNEQFF. Based on the CDR3 plus reference TRBV5-6 and TRBJ2-1, the full variable domain is DAGVTQSPTHLIKTRGQQVTLRCSPKSGHDTVSWYQQALGQGPQFIFQYYEEEERQRGNFPDRFSGHQFPNYSSELNVNALLLGDSALYLCASSLFTSASSYNEQFFGPGTRLTVL.

Frequency places this clonotype as medium-sized. This chain joins TRBV12-5 and TRBJ1-5; TCRdb's D call of TRBD1 is untestable without DNA. Germline CDR1 reads LGHNT; CDR2 reads FRNRAP. The CDR3 runs 21 residues. The CDR3 region is CASGLAGHGDRGFFGHQPQHF. The full variable domain, its missing parts supplied by reference TRBV12-5 and TRBJ1-5, is DARVTQTPRHKVTEMGQEVTMRCQPILGHNTVFWYRQTMMQGLELLAYFRNRAPLDDSGMPKDRFSAEMPDATLATLKIQPSEPRDSAVYFCASGLAGHGDRGFFGHQPQHFGDGTRLSIL.

This clonotype ranks as medium-sized in terms of frequency. The chain uses TRBV7-9 and TRBJ2-5; the D call of TRBD2 rests on TCRdb alone, since no DNA is present to check it. Looked up from germline, CDR1 is SEHNR and CDR2 is FQNEAQ (reference sequence). CDR3 length: 14 residues. CDR3 loop: CASSGGLAEETQYF.

V gene TRBV5-1 combines with J gene TRBJ2-7. There are 13 residues in the CDR3. The V gene's germline CDR1 is SGHRS and CDR2 YFSETQ. This CDR3 is CASSSTGSYEQYF.

This clonotype is labeled medium-sized based on frequency. V is TRBV12-3 or TRBV12-4 and J is TRBJ1-2; no DNA is available, so the TRBD1 call from TCRdb remains unchecked. This CDR3 has 13 residues. The CDR3 loop reads CASGMTVTLGYTF.